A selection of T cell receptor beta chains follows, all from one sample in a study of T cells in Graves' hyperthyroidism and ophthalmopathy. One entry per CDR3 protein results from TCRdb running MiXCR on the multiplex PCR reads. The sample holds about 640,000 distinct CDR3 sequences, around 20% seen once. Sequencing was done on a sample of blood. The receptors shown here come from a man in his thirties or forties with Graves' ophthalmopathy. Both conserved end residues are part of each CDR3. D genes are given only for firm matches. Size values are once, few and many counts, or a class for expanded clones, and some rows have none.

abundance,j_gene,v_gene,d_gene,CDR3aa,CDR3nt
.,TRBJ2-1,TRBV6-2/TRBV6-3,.,CASSYSTVADEQFF,TGTGCCAGCAGTTACTCCACAGTGGCCGATGAGCAGTTCTTC
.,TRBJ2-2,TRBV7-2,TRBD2,CASSLVPLTSGRGTGELFF,TGTGCCAGCAGCTTAGTTCCGCTAACTAGCGGGAGGGGCACCGGGGAGCTGTTTTTT
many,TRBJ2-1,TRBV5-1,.,CARADSSYNEQFF,TGCGCCAGGGCGGACAGCAGCTACAATGAGCAGTTCTTC
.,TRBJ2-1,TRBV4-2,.,CASSQVSYNEQFF,TGTGCCAGCAGCCAAGTCTCCTACAATGAGCAGTTCTTC
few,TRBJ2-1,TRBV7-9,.,CASSFRDRRQDEQFF,TGTGCCAGCAGCTTTAGAGACAGGAGGCAGGATGAGCAGTTCTTC
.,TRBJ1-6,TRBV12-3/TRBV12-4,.,CASSLDPSSYNSPLHF,TGTGCCAGCAGTTTGGACCCGAGCTCCTATAATTCACCCCTCCACTTT
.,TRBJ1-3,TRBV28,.,CASSLARTISGNTIYF,TGTGCCAGCAGTTTAGCACGGACCATCTCTGGAAACACCATATATTTT
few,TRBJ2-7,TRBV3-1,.,CACSQDMRGEQYF,TGTGCCTGCAGCCAAGATATGAGGGGCGAGCAGTACTTC
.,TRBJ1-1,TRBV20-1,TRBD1,CSAPRGQGTEAFF,TGCAGTGCCCCGAGGGGGCAGGGTACTGAAGCTTTCTTT
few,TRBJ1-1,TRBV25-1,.,CASRLEAITEAFF,TGTGCCAGCCGGCTAGAGGCAATTACTGAAGCTTTCTTT
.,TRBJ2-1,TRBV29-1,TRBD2,CSGTSAGWSSYNEQFF,TGCAGCGGCACTAGCGCCGGATGGAGCTCCTACAATGAGCAGTTCTTC
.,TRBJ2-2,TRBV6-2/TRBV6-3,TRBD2,CASSLPSGRGPGELFF,TGTGCCAGCAGCCTCCCTAGCGGGAGAGGCCCCGGGGAGCTGTTTTTT
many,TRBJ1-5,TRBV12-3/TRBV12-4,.,CASGTGGQPQHF,TGTGCCAGCGGTACGGGGGGTCAGCCCCAGCATTTT
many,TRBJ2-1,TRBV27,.,CASSLTRTVYNEQFF,TGTGCCAGCAGTTTAACCCGGACAGTTTACAATGAGCAGTTCTTC
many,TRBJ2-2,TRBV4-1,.,CASSQELRTATGELFF,TGCGCCAGCAGCCAAGAATTAAGGACAGCTACCGGGGAGCTGTTTTTT
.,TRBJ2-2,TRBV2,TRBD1,CASSANRGQGDTGELFF,TGTGCCAGCAGTGCCAATCGGGGACAGGGAGACACCGGGGAGCTGTTTTTT
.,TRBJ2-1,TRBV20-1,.,CSARAQQRFSNEQFF,TGCAGTGCTAGAGCCCAACAGCGGTTTTCCAATGAGCAGTTCTTC
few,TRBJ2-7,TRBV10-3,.,CAVSVAGVYEQYF,TGTGCCGTTAGTGTTGCTGGGGTCTACGAGCAGTACTTC
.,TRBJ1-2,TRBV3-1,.,CASSGGARYTF,TGTGCCAGCAGCGGGGGGGCCCGCTACACCTTC
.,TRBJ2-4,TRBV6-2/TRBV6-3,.,CASSSGPKNIQYF,TGTGCCAGCAGTTCGGGCCCCAAAAACATTCAGTACTTC
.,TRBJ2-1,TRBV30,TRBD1,CAWDRGHYNEQFF,TGTGCCTGGGACAGGGGGCACTACAATGAGCAGTTCTTC
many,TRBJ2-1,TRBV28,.,CASRALRGGRREQFF,TGTGCCAGCAGAGCTTTAAGAGGGGGACGTAGGGAGCAGTTCTTC
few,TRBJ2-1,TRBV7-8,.,CASSQYGSSSYNEQFF,TGTGCCAGCAGCCAATATGGATCTTCTTCCTACAATGAGCAGTTCTTC
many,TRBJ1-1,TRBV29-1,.,CSSWTRDTEAFF,TGCAGCTCCTGGACAAGAGACACTGAAGCTTTCTTT
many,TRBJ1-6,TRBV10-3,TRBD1,CAISDRGNSPLHF,TGTGCCATCTCTGACAGGGGGAATTCACCCCTCCACTTT
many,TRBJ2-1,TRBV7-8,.,CASSLGELPGWGNEQFF,TGTGCCAGCAGCTTAGGGGAGCTCCCGGGGTGGGGCAATGAGCAGTTCTTC
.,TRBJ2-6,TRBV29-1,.,CSVAGRISGANVLTF,TGCAGCGTCGCTGGACGGATCTCTGGGGCCAACGTCCTGACTTTC
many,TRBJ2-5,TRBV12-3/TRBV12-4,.,CASSLPILETQYF,TGTGCCAGCAGTTTACCGATACTAGAGACCCAGTACTTC
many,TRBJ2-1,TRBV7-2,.,CASSLGPLSSYNEQFF,TGTGCCAGCAGCTTAGGCCCACTGAGCTCCTACAATGAGCAGTTCTTC
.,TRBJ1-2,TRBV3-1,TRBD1,CASSRLNRGGEGYTF,TGTGCCAGCAGCCGTCTCAACAGGGGAGGGGAGGGCTACACCTTC
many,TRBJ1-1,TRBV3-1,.,CASSRGLTEAFF,TGTGCCAGCAGCCGAGGGCTTACTGAAGCTTTCTTT
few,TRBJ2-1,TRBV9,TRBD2,CASSETSGLYSYNEQFF,TGTGCCAGCAGCGAGACTAGCGGGCTATACTCCTACAATGAGCAGTTCTTC
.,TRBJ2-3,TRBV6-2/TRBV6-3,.,CASSNRAPLADTQYF,TGTGCCAGCAGTAACCGGGCCCCACTGGCAGATACGCAGTATTTT
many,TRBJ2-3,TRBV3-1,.,CASSQAALIVKGTDTQYF,TGTGCCAGCAGCCAGGCAGCTTTGATAGTGAAGGGCACAGATACGCAGTATTTT